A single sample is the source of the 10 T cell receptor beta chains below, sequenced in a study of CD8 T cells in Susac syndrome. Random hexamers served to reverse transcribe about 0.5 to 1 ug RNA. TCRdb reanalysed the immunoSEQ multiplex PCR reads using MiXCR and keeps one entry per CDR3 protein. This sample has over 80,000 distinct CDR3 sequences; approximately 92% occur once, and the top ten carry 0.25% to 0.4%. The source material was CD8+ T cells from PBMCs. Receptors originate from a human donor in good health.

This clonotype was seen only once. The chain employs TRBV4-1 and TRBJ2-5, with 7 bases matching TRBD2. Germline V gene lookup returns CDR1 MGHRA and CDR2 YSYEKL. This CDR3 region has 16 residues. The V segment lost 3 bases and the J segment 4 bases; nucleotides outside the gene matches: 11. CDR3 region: CASSHGPQGGTETQYF. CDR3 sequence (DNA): TGCGCCAGCAGCCATGGACCCCAGGGAGGGACAGAGACCCAGTACTTC.

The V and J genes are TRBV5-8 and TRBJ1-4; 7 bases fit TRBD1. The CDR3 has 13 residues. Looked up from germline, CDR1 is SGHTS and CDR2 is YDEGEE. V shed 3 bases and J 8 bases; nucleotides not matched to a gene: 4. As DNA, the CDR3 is TGTGCCAGCAGCTCAGGGGGTAGGGAAAAACTGTTTTTT. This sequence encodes CASSSGGREKLFF.

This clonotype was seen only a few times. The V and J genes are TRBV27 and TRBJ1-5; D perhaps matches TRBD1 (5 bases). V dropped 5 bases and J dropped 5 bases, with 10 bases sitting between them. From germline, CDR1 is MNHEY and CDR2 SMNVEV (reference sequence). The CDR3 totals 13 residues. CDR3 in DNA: TGTGCCAGCAGTCCCCGGGGGGATCAGCCCCAGCATTTT. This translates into CASSPRGDQPQHF.

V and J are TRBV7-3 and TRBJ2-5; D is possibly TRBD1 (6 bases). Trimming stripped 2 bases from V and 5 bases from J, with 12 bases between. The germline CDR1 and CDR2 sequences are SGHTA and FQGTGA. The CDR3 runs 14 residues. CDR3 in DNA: TGTGCCAGCAGCTTAGAGCGCAGGGGTGAGACCCAGTACTTC. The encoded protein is CASSLERRGETQYF.

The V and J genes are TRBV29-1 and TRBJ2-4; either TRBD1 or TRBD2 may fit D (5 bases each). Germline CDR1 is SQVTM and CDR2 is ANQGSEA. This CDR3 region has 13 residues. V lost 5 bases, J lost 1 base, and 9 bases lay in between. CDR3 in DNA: TGCAGCGTTCGGGACCTGGCCAAAAACATTCAGTACTTC. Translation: CSVRDLAKNIQYF.

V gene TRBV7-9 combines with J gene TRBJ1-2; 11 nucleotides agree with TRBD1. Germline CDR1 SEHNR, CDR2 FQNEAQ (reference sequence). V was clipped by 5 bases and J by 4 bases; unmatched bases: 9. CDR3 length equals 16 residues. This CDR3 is CASSLTDRGPGYGYTF. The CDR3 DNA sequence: TGTGCCAGCAGCCTGACGGACAGGGGGCCAGGCTATGGCTACACCTTC.

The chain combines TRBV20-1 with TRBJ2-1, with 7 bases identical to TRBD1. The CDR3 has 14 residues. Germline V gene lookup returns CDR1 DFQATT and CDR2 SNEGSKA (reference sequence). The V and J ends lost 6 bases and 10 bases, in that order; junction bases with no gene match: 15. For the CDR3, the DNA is TGCAGTGCGGACGGGACAGCGGCCTCTGGGGAGCAGTTCTTC. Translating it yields CSADGTAASGEQFF.

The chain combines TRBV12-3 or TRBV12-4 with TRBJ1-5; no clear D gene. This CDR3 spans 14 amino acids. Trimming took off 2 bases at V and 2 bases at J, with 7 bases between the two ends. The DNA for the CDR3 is TGTGCCAGCAGTTTAATGAAGGGCAATCAGCCCCAGCATTTT. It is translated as CASSLMKGNQPQHF.

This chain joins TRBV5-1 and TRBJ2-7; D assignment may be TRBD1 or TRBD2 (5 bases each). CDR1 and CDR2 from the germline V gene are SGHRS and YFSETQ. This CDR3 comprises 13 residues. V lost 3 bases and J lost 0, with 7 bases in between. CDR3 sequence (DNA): TGCGCCAGCAGCTACGGGACCTCCTACGAGCAGTACTTC. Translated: CASSYGTSYEQYF.

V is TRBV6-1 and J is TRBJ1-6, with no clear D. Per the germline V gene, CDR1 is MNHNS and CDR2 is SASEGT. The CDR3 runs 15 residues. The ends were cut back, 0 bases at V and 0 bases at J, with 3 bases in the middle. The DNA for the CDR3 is TGTGCCAGCAGTGAAGCAAGCTCCTATAATTCACCCCTCCACTTT. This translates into CASSEASSYNSPLHF.